A single sample gave rise to the 20 T cell receptor beta chains below, sequenced in a study of T cells after yellow fever vaccination. Via MiXCR, TCRdb re-called the 5' RACE reads, giving one row per CDR3 protein. The sample contains some 220,000 distinct CDR3 sequences, approximately 3.3% of which appear only once. The specimen was CD4+ T cells sorted from PBMCs, collected 10 days after the yellow fever booster vaccination. These receptors all stem from a man between 18 and 29 years old who received the YFV17D yellow fever vaccine.

This clonotype was observed a few times. This chain links TRBV5-4 with TRBJ2-2; D is tentatively TRBD1 or TRBD2 (5 bases each). Deletions cut 0 bases from V and 6 bases from J, with 12 bases between. The CDR3 contains 15 residues. Germline lookup yields CDR1 SGHNT and CDR2 YYREEE (reference sequence). The CDR3 reads CASSLAGTPPGELFF. The CDR3 nucleotides read TGTGCCAGCAGCTTGGCCGGGACCCCCCCCGGGGAGCTGTTTTTT.

This clonotype was counted ten times or more. The chain couples TRBV7-2 to TRBJ2-7; TRBD1 is a possible D gene (6 bases). CDR1 is SGHTA and CDR2 is FQGNSA in the germline V gene. Trimming took off 5 bases at V and 2 bases at J, with 16 bases between the two ends. CDR3 size: 15 residues. Written as DNA, the CDR3 is TGTGCCAGCAGCCCACAGGGACCCCTTACCTACGAGCAGTACTTC. Encoded protein: CASSPQGPLTYEQYF.

This clonotype appeared many times. The rearrangement joins TRBV7-2 to TRBJ1-1; TRBD1 matches at 7 bases. This CDR3 contains 15 residues. The V segment lost 4 bases and the J segment 7 bases; nucleotides outside the gene matches: 12. CDR1 is SGHTA and CDR2 is FQGNSA in the germline V gene. The CDR3 reads CASSWRQGSLGEAFF. The DNA for the CDR3 is TGTGCCAGCAGCTGGAGACAGGGATCCCTCGGTGAAGCTTTCTTT.

This clonotype has at least ten counts. This chain links TRBV12-3 or TRBV12-4 with TRBJ1-5; 7 positions match TRBD1. V was clipped by 5 bases and J by 6 bases; unmatched bases: 10. The CDR3 has 15 amino acids. The chain's CDR3 is CASSIYDRDGQPQHF. The CDR3 nucleotides are TGTGCCAGCAGTATATACGACAGGGATGGTCAGCCCCAGCATTTT.

This clonotype showed up many times. CDR3 sequence: CASSLGTGNTIYF. In nucleotides, the CDR3 is TGTGCCAGCAGCCTCGGGACGGGGAACACCATATATTTT. This chain joins TRBV7-7 and TRBJ1-3; D perhaps matches TRBD1 (5 bases). V lost 5 bases and J lost 7, with 12 bases in between. Looked up from germline, CDR1 is SSHAT and CDR2 is FNYEAQ (reference sequence). CDR3 length equals 13 residues.

Ten or more counts support this clonotype. This chain connects TRBV15 to TRBJ1-1, with TRBD1 as a possible D gene (6 bases). Germline CDR1 reads LNHNV; CDR2 reads YYDKDF (reference sequence). Between the trimmed V and J ends, which lost 0 bases and 8 bases, there was a span of 13 bases. The length of the CDR3 is 14 residues. In nucleotides, the CDR3 is TGTGCCACCAGCAGAGATCTGGGGGGCTCGGAAGCTTTCTTT. Protein sequence: CATSRDLGGSEAFF.

There are many counts of this clonotype. This sequence joins TRBV4-3 and TRBJ2-2; D gene unclear. The CDR3 sequence is 14 residues long. Germline V gene sequence: CDR1 LGHNA, CDR2 YSLEER. Deletions cut 2 bases from V and 5 bases from J, with 9 bases between. CDR3 coding DNA: TGCGCCAGCAGCCAACGTCTTGGGACCGGGGAGCTGTTTTTT. It codes for CASSQRLGTGELFF.

The chain combines TRBV12-3 or TRBV12-4 with TRBJ1-4; TRBD1 agrees at 9 bases. The CDR3 contains 15 residues. Trimming removed 5 bases from V and 5 bases from J; junction bases left unmatched: 6. The CDR3 protein is CASSPTGTGNEKLFF. The CDR3 coding sequence is TGTGCCAGCAGTCCCACCGGGACAGGGAATGAAAAACTGTTTTTT.

The chain has TRBV5-6 and TRBJ2-5; D tentatively fits TRBD1 or TRBD2 (5 bases each). Trimming removed 5 bases at V and 5 bases at J, with 16 bases between. This CDR3 region has 14 residues. Germline assignment: CDR1 SGHDT and CDR2 YYEEEE. CDR3 sequence reads: CASSVWGSRETQYF. For the CDR3, the DNA is TGTGCCAGCAGTGTCTGGGGGTCTAGGGAGACCCAGTACTTC.

The V call is TRBV7-2, the J call TRBJ2-6; no definite D call. V gave up 1 base and J gave up 1 base, with 5 bases separating them. Germline values: CDR1 SGHTA, CDR2 FQGNSA. The CDR3 spans 15 residues. In DNA, the CDR3 is TGTGCCAGCAGCTTAGGGGTATCTGGGGCCAACGTCCTGACTTTC. It yields the protein CASSLGVSGANVLTF.

This clonotype was found a few times. The rearrangement uses TRBV7-3 and TRBJ2-7, with D possibly matching TRBD1 (5 bases). The CDR3 is made up of 14 amino acids. V lost 5 bases, J lost 12 bases, and 23 bases lay in between. Germline V gene lookup returns CDR1 SGHTA and CDR2 FQGTGA. The CDR3 DNA reads TGTGCCAGCAGCCCCGGGCAGGGCCGGTGGAATGTGTACTTC. Translating gives CASSPGQGRWNVYF.

In its sample, this clonotype was seen a few times. V gene TRBV5-1 combines with J gene TRBJ1-1; perhaps TRBD1 as D (5 bases). Germline-derived CDR1 and CDR2 are SGHRS and YFSETQ. V dropped 0 bases and J dropped 5 bases, with 14 bases sitting between them. The CDR3 totals 15 residues. The CDR3 region is CASSLADGGGTEAFF. The CDR3 bases are TGCGCCAGCAGCTTGGCCGACGGGGGAGGGACTGAAGCTTTCTTT.

The sample holds many counts of this clonotype. The chain links TRBV7-2 to TRBJ1-5, with a weak D call TRBD1 (6 bases). The V and J ends lost 1 base and 7 bases respectively, with 17 bases between them. The germline gives CDR1 SGHTA, CDR2 FQGNSA. The CDR3 length is 16 residues. The CDR3 here is CASSLGNSGAGQPQHF. The CDR3 coding sequence is TGTGCCAGCAGCTTAGGGAATTCGGGGGCAGGACAGCCCCAGCATTTT.

The genes are TRBV29-1 and TRBJ1-1; perhaps TRBD1 as D (6 bases). The V gene lost 4 bases and the J gene lost 0 bases, with 12 bases spanning the gap. Germline CDR1 SQVTM, CDR2 ANQGSEA. This CDR3 is 14 amino acids long. CDR3 loop: CSVVGTHMNTEAFF. CDR3 DNA: TGCAGCGTTGTCGGGACACACATGAACACTGAAGCTTTCTTT.

In its sample, this clonotype was seen a few times. V is TRBV15 and J is TRBJ2-5, with TRBD1 identical over 9 bases. V gave up 1 base and J gave up 2 bases; unmatched junction bases: 11. The CDR3 extends over 18 amino acids. Per the germline V gene, CDR1 is LNHNV and CDR2 is YYDKDF (reference sequence). CDR3 residues: CATSRGQGVTTYQETQYF. In nucleotides, the CDR3 is TGTGCCACCAGCAGAGGACAGGGGGTGACTACCTATCAAGAGACCCAGTACTTC.

This clonotype was observed a handful of times. The gene calls are TRBV7-2 and TRBJ2-7; 7 nucleotides agree with TRBD2. In germline, CDR1 is SGHTA, CDR2 FQGNSA. The CDR3 spans 16 residues. The J segment lost 5 bases and the V segment lost 2 bases, leaving 12 bases of the junction unmatched. The CDR3 reads CASSLHYGGKINEQYF. CDR3 DNA sequence: TGTGCCAGCAGCTTACACTACGGGGGGAAAATTAACGAGCAGTACTTC.

This clonotype occurred many times. V is TRBV27 and J is TRBJ2-5; D possibly corresponds to TRBD2 (6 bases). This CDR3 is built from 15 residues. Trimming stripped 5 bases from V and 7 bases from J, with 20 bases between. The germline V gene encodes CDR1 MNHEY and CDR2 SMNVEV (reference sequence). The CDR3 DNA is TGTGCCAGCAGTCAAGGCGTGGCAGGGCGGGGGACCCAGTACTTC. It translates to CASSQGVAGRGTQYF.

This clonotype was detected only a few times. The chain has TRBV12-3 or TRBV12-4 and TRBJ2-1, with D perhaps given as TRBD1 or TRBD2 (5 bases each). The V end lost 8 bases, the J end lost 0 bases, and 17 bases lay between the germline ends. The CDR3 extends over 16 amino acids. This CDR3 is CASGGTVLSSYNEQFF. The CDR3 DNA reads TGTGCCAGCGGGGGAACAGTTTTAAGCTCCTACAATGAGCAGTTCTTC.

This chain links TRBV4-1 with TRBJ1-2; D may be TRBD1 (5 bases). V was trimmed by 0 bases and J by 4 bases, leaving 15 bases between them. The germline V gene encodes CDR1 MGHRA and CDR2 YSYEKL. The CDR3 consists of 16 residues. The DNA of the CDR3 is TGCGCCAGCAGCCAAGAAGGTGCCGGGACCCCCTATGGCTACACCTTC. Amino acids: CASSQEGAGTPYGYTF.

The V gene is TRBV7-8, the J gene TRBJ2-3, with TRBD2 matching over 9 bases. The ends lost 3 bases at V and 2 bases at J; junction bases unmatched: 9. The germline gives CDR1 SGHVS, CDR2 FQNEAQ. The CDR3 length is 17 residues. In DNA form, the CDR3 reads TGTGCCAGCAGCTTTCCTAGCGGGGCACCTCACACAGATACGCAGTATTTT. Amino acid sequence: CASSFPSGAPHTDTQYF. The whole variable domain, filled in from reference TRBV7-8 and TRBJ2-3, reads GAGVSQSPRYKVAKRGQDVALRCDPISGHVSLFWYQQALGQGPEFLTYFQNEAQLDKSGLPSDRFFAERPEGSVSTLKIQRTQQEDSAVYLCASSFPSGAPHTDTQYFGPGTRLTVL.